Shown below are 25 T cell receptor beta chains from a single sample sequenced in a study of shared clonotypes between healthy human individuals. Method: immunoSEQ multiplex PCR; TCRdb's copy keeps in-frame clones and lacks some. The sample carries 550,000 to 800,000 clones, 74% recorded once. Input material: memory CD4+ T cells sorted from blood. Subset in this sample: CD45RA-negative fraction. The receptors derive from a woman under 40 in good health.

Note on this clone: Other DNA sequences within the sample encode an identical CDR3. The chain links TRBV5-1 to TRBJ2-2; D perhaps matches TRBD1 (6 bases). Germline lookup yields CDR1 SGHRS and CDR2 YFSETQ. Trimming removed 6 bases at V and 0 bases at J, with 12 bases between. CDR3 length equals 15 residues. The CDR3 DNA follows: TGCGCCAGCACCCCGACAGGACCGAACACCGGGGAGCTGTTTTTT. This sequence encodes CASTPTGPNTGELFF.

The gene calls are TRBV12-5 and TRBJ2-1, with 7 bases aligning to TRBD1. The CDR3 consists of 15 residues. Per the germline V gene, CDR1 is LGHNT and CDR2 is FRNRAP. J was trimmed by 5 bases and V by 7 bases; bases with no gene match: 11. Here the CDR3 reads CASAPLGTADNEQFF. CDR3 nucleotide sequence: TGTGCTAGTGCCCCCCTCGGGACAGCCGACAATGAGCAGTTCTTC. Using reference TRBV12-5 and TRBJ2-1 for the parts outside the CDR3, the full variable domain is DARVTQTPRHKVTEMGQEVTMRCQPILGHNTVFWYRQTMMQGLELLAYFRNRAPLDDSGMPKDRFSAEMPDATLATLKIQPSEPRDSAVYFCASAPLGTADNEQFFGPGTRLTVL.

The DNA of the CDR3 is TGTGCCAGCAGTCCCTCCGTGGCAGGGACCTACAATGAGCAGTTCTTC. It codes for CASSPSVAGTYNEQFF. This chain uses TRBV27 with TRBJ2-1, with D possibly TRBD1 on 5 matching bases. CDR3 length: 16 amino acids. Germline V gene data show CDR1 as MNHEY and CDR2 as SMNVEV (reference sequence). V lost 5 bases and J 2 bases, leaving 16 bases between the germline ends.

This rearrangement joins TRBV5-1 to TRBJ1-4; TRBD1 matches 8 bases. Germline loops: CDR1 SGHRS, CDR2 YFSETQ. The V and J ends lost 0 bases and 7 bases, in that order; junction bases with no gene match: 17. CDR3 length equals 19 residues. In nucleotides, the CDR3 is TGCGCCAGCAGCTTGGGGGCCGTCCCGGGACAGGTTGGGGTTGAAAAACTGTTTTTT. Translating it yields CASSLGAVPGQVGVEKLFF.

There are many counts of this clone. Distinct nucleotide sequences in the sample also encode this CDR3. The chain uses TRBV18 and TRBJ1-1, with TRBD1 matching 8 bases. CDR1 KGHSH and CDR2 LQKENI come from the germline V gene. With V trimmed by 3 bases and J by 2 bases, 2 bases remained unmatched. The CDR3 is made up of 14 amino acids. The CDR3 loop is CASSPQGANTEAFF. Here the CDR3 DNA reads TGTGCCAGCTCACCCCAGGGGGCTAACACTGAAGCTTTCTTT.

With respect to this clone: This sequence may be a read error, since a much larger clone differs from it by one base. CDR3 sequence (DNA): TGTGCCAGCAGTTACTCTGGGGCCAACGTCCTGACTTTC. As protein: CASSYSGANVLTF. V usage is TRBV6-6 and J usage is TRBJ2-6; no firm D call. This CDR3 is 13 amino acids long. V was pared by 0 bases and J by 3 bases, with 0 bases between. Germline V lookup: CDR1 MNHNY, CDR2 SVGAGI (reference sequence).

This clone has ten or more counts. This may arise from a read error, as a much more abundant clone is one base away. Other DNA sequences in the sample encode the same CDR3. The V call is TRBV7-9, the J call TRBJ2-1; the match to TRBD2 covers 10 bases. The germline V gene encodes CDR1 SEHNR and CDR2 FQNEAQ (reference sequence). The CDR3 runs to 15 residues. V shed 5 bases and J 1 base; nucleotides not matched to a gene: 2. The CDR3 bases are TGTGCCAGCAGCCGTAGCGGGGGGTCCTACAATGAGCAGTTCTTC. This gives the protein CASSRSGGSYNEQFF.

CDR3 protein: CASSRRTGENEQYF. The DNA for the CDR3 is TGTGCCAGTAGTCGCCGGACAGGGGAAAACGAGCAGTACTTC. The chain uses TRBV19 and TRBJ2-5; 9 nucleotides align to TRBD1. The J call may be faulty, since TRBJ2-7 better matches the DNA end. Per the germline V gene, CDR1 is LNHDA and CDR2 is SQIVND (reference sequence). This CDR3 has 14 residues.

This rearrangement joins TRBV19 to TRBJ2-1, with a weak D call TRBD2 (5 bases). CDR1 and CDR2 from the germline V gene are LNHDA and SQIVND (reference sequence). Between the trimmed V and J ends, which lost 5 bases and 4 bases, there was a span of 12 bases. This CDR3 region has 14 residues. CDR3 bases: TGTGCCAGTAGTCCGAGGGAAGGGTACAATGAGCAGTTCTTC. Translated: CASSPREGYNEQFF.

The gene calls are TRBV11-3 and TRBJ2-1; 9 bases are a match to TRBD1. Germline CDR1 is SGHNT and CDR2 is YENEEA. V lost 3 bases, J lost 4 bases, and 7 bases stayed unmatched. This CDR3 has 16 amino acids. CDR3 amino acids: CASSFPRQGGYNEQFF. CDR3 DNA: TGTGCCAGCAGCTTCCCCCGACAGGGGGGATACAATGAGCAGTTCTTC.

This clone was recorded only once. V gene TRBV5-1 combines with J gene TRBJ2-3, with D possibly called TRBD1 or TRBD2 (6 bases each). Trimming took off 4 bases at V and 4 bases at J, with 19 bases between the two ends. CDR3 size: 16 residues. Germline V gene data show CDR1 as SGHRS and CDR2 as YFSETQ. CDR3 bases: TGCGCCAGCAGCGAGCCCTCGAGGGGGGCCGCAGATACGCAGTATTTT. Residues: CASSEPSRGAADTQYF.

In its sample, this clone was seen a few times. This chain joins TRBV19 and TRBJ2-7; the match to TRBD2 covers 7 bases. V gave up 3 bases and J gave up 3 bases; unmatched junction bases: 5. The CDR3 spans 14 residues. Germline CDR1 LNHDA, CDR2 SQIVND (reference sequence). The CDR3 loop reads CASSIKRGSYEQYF. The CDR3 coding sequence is TGTGCCAGTAGTATCAAGCGGGGCAGCTACGAGCAGTACTTC.

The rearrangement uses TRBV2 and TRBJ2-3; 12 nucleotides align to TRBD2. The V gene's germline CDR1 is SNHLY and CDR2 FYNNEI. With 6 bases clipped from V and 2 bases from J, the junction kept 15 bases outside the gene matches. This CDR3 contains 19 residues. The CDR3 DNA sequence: TGTGCCAGCAGCGACACCCTAGCGGGAGGGATTACCAACACAGATACGCAGTATTTT. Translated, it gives CASSDTLAGGITNTDTQYF. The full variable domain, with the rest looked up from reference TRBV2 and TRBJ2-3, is EPEVTQTPSHQVTQMGQEVILRCVPISNHLYFYWYRQILGQKVEFLVSFYNNEISEKSEIFDDQFSVERPDGSNFTLKIRSTKLEDSAMYFCASSDTLAGGITNTDTQYFGPGTRLTVL.

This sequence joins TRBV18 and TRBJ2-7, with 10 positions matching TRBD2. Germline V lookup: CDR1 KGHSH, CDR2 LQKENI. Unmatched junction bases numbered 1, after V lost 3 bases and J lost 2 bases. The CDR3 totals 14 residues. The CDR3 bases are TGTGCCAGCTCACCCACTAGCGGGGCCTACGAGCAGTACTTC. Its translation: CASSPTSGAYEQYF. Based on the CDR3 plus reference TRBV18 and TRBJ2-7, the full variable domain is NAGVMQNPRHLVRRRGQEARLRCSPMKGHSHVYWYRQLPEEGLKFMVYLQKENIIDESGMPKERFSAEFPKEGPSILRIQQVVRGDSAAYFCASSPTSGAYEQYFGPGTRLTVT.

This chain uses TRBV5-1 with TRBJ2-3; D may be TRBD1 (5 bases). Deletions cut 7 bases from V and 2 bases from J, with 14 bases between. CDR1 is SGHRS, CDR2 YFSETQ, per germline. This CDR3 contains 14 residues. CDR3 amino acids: CASAPDRHTDTQYF. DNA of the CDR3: TGCGCCAGCGCTCCCGACAGACACACAGATACGCAGTATTTT.

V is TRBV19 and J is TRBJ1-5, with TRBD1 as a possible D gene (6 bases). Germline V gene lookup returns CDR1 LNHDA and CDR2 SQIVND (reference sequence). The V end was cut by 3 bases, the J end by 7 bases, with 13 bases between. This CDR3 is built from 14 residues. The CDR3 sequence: CASSIDGGEQPQHF. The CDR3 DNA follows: TGTGCCAGTAGTATTGACGGGGGCGAGCAGCCCCAGCATTTT.

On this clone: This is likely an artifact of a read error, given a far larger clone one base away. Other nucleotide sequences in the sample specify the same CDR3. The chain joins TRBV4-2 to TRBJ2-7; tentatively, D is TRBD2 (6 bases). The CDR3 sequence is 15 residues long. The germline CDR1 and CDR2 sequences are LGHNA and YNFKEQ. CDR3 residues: CASTPPGRSSYEQYF. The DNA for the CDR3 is TGTGCCAGCACCCCACCCGGGAGAAGCTCCTACGAGCAGTATTTC.

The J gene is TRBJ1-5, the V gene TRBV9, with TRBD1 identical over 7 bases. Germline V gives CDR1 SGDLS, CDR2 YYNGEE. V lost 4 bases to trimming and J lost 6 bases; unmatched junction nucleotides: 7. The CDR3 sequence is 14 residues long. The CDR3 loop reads CASSQTGFGQPQHF. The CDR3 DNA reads TGTGCCAGCAGCCAGACAGGGTTTGGTCAGCCCCAGCATTTT.

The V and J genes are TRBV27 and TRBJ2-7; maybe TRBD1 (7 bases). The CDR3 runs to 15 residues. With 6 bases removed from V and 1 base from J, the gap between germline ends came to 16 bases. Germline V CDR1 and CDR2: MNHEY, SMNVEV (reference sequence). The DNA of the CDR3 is TGTGCCAGCAGCGCCCGGGCAGGGGGGTCCTACGAGCAGTACTTC. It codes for CASSARAGGSYEQYF.

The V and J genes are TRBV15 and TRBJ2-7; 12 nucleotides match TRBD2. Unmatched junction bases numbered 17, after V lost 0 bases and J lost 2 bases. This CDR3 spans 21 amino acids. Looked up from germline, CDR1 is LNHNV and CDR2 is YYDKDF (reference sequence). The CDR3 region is CATSRDRRRLAGEQFTYEQYF. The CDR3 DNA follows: TGTGCCACCAGCAGAGATCGGCGGAGACTAGCGGGAGAACAATTCACCTACGAGCAGTACTTC. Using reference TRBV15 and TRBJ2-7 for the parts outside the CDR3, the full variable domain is DAMVIQNPRYQVTQFGKPVTLSCSQTLNHNVMYWYQQKSSQAPKLLFHYYDKDFNNEADTPDNFQSRRPNTSFCFLDIRSPGLGDTAMYLCATSRDRRRLAGEQFTYEQYFGPGTRLTVT.

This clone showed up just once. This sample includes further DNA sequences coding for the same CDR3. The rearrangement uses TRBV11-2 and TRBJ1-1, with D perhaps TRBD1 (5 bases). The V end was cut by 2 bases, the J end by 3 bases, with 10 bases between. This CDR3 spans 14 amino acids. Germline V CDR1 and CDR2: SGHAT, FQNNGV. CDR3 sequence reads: CASSLRGRDTEAFF. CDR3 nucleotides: TGTGCCAGCAGCTTACGGGGCCGGGACACTGAAGCTTTCTTT.

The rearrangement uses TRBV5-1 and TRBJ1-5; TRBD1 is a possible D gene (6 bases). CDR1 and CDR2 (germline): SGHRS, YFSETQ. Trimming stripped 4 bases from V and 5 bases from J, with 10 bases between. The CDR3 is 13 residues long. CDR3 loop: CASSATGDQPQHF. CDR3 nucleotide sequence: TGCGCCAGCAGCGCGACAGGTGATCAGCCCCAGCATTTT. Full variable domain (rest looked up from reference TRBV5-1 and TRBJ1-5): KAGVTQTPRYLIKTRGQQVTLSCSPISGHRSVSWYQQTPGQGLQFLFEYFSETQRNKGNFPGRFSGRQFSNSRSEMNVSTLELGDSALYLCASSATGDQPQHFGDGTRLSIL.

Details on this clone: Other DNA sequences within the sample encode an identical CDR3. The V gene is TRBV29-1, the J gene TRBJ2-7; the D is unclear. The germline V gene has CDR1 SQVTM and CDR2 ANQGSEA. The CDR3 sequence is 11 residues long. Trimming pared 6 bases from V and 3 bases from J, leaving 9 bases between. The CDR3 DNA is TGCAGCGTCGGCTGGGACTACGAGCAGTACTTC. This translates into CSVGWDYEQYF.

The CDR3 nucleotides are TGTGCCAGCAGCACTGAGGGGGCTGCAGCGTACAATGAGCAGTTCTTC. Translating gives CASSTEGAAAYNEQFF. V usage is TRBV7-3 and J usage is TRBJ2-1; TRBD1 matches at 7 bases. CDR3 length equals 16 residues. The germline V gene has CDR1 SGHTA and CDR2 FQGTGA. The ends lost 5 bases at V and 4 bases at J; junction bases unmatched: 11.

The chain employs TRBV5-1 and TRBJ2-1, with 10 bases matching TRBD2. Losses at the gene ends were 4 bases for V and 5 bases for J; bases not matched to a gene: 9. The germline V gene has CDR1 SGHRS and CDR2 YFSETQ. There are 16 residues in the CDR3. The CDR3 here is CASSVHLAGVNNEQFF. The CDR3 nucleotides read TGCGCCAGCAGCGTACATCTAGCGGGAGTAAACAATGAGCAGTTCTTC. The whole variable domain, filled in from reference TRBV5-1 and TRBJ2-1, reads KAGVTQTPRYLIKTRGQQVTLSCSPISGHRSVSWYQQTPGQGLQFLFEYFSETQRNKGNFPGRFSGRQFSNSRSEMNVSTLELGDSALYLCASSVHLAGVNNEQFFGPGTRLTVL.